A selection of T cell receptor beta chains follows, all from one sample in a study of identifying expanded T cells in peripheral blood. TCRdb's copy holds only in-frame clones and misses some; the assay was immunoSEQ multiplex PCR. The table shows about 130,000 clones, with roughly 90% occurring only once. The sample taken for sequencing was blood. The receptors were gathered from a person between 18 and 75 years old in good health. The CDR3 runs from the conserved cysteine through the conserved F or W. The D gene is left open where the match is weak. Not all rows give a size; the values are once, few, many and, for expanded clones, a class.

CDR3 length	D gene	V gene	J gene	clone size	CDR3 protein	CDR3 DNA
12	.	TRBV11-3	TRBJ2-3	once	CASSFSTDTQYF	TGTGCCAGCAGCTTTTCCACAGATACGCAGTATTTT
16	.	TRBV15	TRBJ2-4	.	CATSRGPGAGENIQYF	TGTGCCACCAGCAGAGGCCCCGGGGCAGGGGAAAACATTCAGTACTTC
14	.	TRBV28	TRBJ2-7	.	CASSSDPSREEQYF	TGTGCCAGCAGTTCCGACCCTTCTCGGGAAGAGCAGTACTTC
14	.	TRBV28	TRBJ1-1	few	CASSPWREALEAFF	TGTGCCAGCAGTCCGTGGAGGGAGGCCCTTGAAGCTTTCTTT
13	.	TRBV7-2	TRBJ2-5	.	CASSLVGQETQYF	TGTGCCAGCAGCTTAGTGGGGCAAGAGACCCAGTACTTC
15	TRBD1	TRBV28	TRBJ1-5	few	CASSLRTGDNQPQHF	TGTGCCAGCAGCCTCAGGACAGGGGACAATCAGCCCCAGCATTTT
13	.	TRBV5-6	TRBJ2-1	.	CASSLYRGREQFF	TGTGCCAGCAGCTTGTATAGAGGGAGGGAGCAGTTCTTC
14	.	TRBV18	TRBJ2-7	.	CASSPGVDSYEQYF	TGTGCCAGCTCACCAGGGGTGGACTCCTACGAGCAGTACTTC
11	.	TRBV27	TRBJ2-3	few	CASSLGDTQYF	TGTGCCAGCAGTTTGGGAGATACGCAGTATTTT
14	.	TRBV4-2	TRBJ2-7	.	CASSPPGASYEQYF	TGTGCCAGCAGCCCCCCAGGGGCCTCCTACGAGCAGTACTTC
19	TRBD2	TRBV10-3	TRBJ2-3	.	CAISELASGRDSSTDTQYF	TGTGCCATCAGTGAGTTGGCTAGCGGGAGGGATTCTAGCACAGATACGCAGTATTTT
12	.	TRBV10-1	TRBJ2-3	.	CASSEGTDTQYF	TGCGCCAGCAGTGAGGGCACAGATACGCAGTATTTT
16	TRBD1	TRBV28	TRBJ2-3	.	CASSDPGTEVTDTQYF	TGTGCCAGCAGCGACCCCGGGACAGAGGTCACAGATACGCAGTATTTT
13	TRBD1	TRBV5-5	TRBJ1-4	.	CASSRGQGEKLFF	TGTGCCAGCAGCCGGGGACAGGGGGAAAAACTGTTTTTT
13	.	TRBV2	TRBJ2-1	.	CASSGRRSNEQFF	TGTGCCAGCAGTGGCAGGAGAAGCAATGAGCAGTTCTTC
13	.	TRBV13	TRBJ1-2	.	CASSLGGRGGYTF	TGTGCCAGCAGCTTAGGGGGGCGCGGCGGCTACACCTTC
21	.	TRBV19	TRBJ1-2	.	CASSILAVGDPTRGARNGYTF	.
13	TRBD1	TRBV5-1	TRBJ1-2	.	CASRAGTEYGYTF	TGCGCCAGCAGAGCCGGGACAGAGTATGGCTACACCTTC
15	TRBD2	TRBV5-4	TRBJ2-7	.	CASSLGGRNSYEQYF	TGTGCCAGCAGCTTGGGCGGGAGGAACTCCTACGAGCAGTACTTC
16	TRBD1	TRBV11-3	TRBJ1-1	once	CASSPGAGGFGTEAFF	TGTGCCAGCAGCCCCGGGGCAGGGGGATTTGGCACTGAAGCTTTCTTT
14	TRBD1	TRBV10-3	TRBJ1-2	.	CAINEGQGRYGYTF	TGTGCCATCAACGAGGGACAGGGCCGGTATGGCTACACCTTC
12	.	TRBV6-5	TRBJ1-2	.	CASRKQGRGYTF	TGTGCCAGCAGAAAACAGGGTCGTGGCTACACCTTC
14	TRBD1	TRBV5-4	TRBJ1-1	.	CASREGQGRTEAFF	TGTGCCAGCAGGGAGGGACAGGGAAGGACTGAAGCTTTCTTT
13	.	TRBV7-7	TRBJ2-1	once	CASSQGQYNEQFF	TGTGCCAGCAGCCAAGGACAGTACAATGAGCAGTTCTTC
18	.	TRBV19	TRBJ1-4	.	CASSILPDRFATNEKLFF	TGTGCCAGTAGTATTCTCCCAGACAGATTTGCAACTAATGAAAAACTGTTTTTT
14	.	TRBV7-8	TRBJ2-2	.	CASSLNLYTGELFF	TGTGCCAGCAGCCTCAACTTATACACCGGGGAGCTGTTTTTT
15	TRBD1	TRBV28	TRBJ2-5	.	CASSIPQGGKETQYF	TGTGCCAGCAGTATCCCACAGGGGGGCAAAGAGACCCAGTACTTC
13	.	TRBV14	TRBJ1-1	.	CASSQELNTEAFF	TGTGCCAGCAGCCAAGAGTTGAACACTGAAGCTTTCTTT
16	TRBD1	TRBV7-8	TRBJ1-5	.	CASSSRDRSKNQPQHF	TGTGCCAGCAGCTCCCGGGACAGGAGTAAAAATCAGCCCCAGCATTTT
15	TRBD2	TRBV6-6	TRBJ2-1	.	CASTLGLAGVNEQFF	TGTGCCAGCACCCTGGGACTAGCGGGGGTCAATGAGCAGTTCTTC
13	.	TRBV4-2	TRBJ2-3	once	CASSQDRTDTQYF	TGTGCCAGCAGCCAAGACCGTACAGATACGCAGTATTTT
15	.	TRBV7-8	TRBJ1-1	.	CASSAGVTLNTEAFF	TGTGCCAGCAGCGCAGGGGTCACACTGAACACTGAAGCTTTCTTT
15	.	TRBV14	TRBJ1-2	.	CASSPDRSWGYGYTF	TGTGCCAGCAGCCCCGACAGGTCTTGGGGCTATGGCTACACCTTC
12	.	TRBV29-1	TRBJ2-1	.	CSGEGSYNEQFF	TGCAGCGGTGAAGGTTCCTACAATGAGCAGTTCTTC
13	.	TRBV5-1	TRBJ1-1	few	CASSATANTEAFF	TGCGCCAGCAGCGCGACAGCGAACACTGAAGCTTTCTTT
12	.	TRBV28	TRBJ1-4	.	CASSQRPEKLFF	TGTGCCAGCAGTCAAAGACCCGAAAAACTGTTTTTT
16	TRBD1	TRBV7-9	TRBJ2-7	.	CASSVFRDRRIYEQYF	TGTGCCAGCAGCGTTTTCCGGGACAGAAGGATCTACGAGCAGTACTTC
16	TRBD1	TRBV7-3	TRBJ2-1	.	CASSSFRQGLYNEQFF	TGTGCCAGCAGCTCCTTTCGACAGGGGCTATACAATGAGCAGTTCTTC
13	.	TRBV29-1	TRBJ2-5	.	CSARRELKETQYF	TGCAGCGCTCGGAGGGAACTCAAAGAGACCCAGTACTTC
14	.	TRBV6-6	TRBJ1-2	.	CASSKTQGNYGYTF	TGTGCCAGCAGTAAAACCCAGGGGAACTATGGCTACACCTTC
15	.	TRBV9	TRBJ1-1	.	CASSPSPVMATEAFF	TGTGCCAGCAGCCCCAGTCCTGTCATGGCCACTGAAGCTTTCTTT
14	.	TRBV18	TRBJ2-2	.	CASSPSAITGELFF	TGTGCCAGCTCACCGTCGGCGATCACCGGGGAGCTGTTTTTT
18	TRBD1	TRBV7-2	TRBJ1-3	.	CASSSTGTGESSGNTIYF	TGTGCCAGCAGCTCCACCGGGACAGGGGAGTCATCTGGAAACACCATATATTTT
14	TRBD2	TRBV2	TRBJ2-1	.	CASKELAGSYGQFF	TGTGCCAGCAAGGAACTAGCGGGATCCTATGGGCAGTTCTTC
15	.	TRBV6-6	TRBJ2-1	.	CASAGRLSSYNEQFF	TGTGCCAGCGCGGGCCGGTTAAGCTCCTACAATGAGCAGTTCTTC
15	.	TRBV11-2	TRBJ1-4	once	CASSSSPGGKEKLFF	TGTGCCAGCAGCTCCTCCCCGGGAGGAAAGGAAAAACTGTTTTTT
13	.	TRBV7-9	TRBJ2-1	.	CASSPGAGRLGFF	TGTGCCAGCAGCCCCGGTGCGGGGAGACTGGGGTTCTTC
10	.	TRBV30	TRBJ1-2	few	CAWNGYGYTF	TGTGCCTGGAACGGCTATGGCTACACCTTC
15	.	TRBV18	TRBJ2-2	once	CASSRGTVNTGELFF	TGTGCCAGCTCGCGAGGGACGGTTAACACCGGGGAGCTGTTTTTT
13	TRBD1	TRBV19	TRBJ1-5	.	CASMGQGHQPQHF	TGTGCCAGCATGGGACAGGGACATCAGCCCCAGCATTTT
13	.	TRBV28	TRBJ2-7	.	CASSGGSSYEQYF	TGTGCCAGCAGCGGAGGCAGCTCCTACGAGCAGTACTTC
14	TRBD1	TRBV30	TRBJ1-1	.	CAWRGQFLNTEAFF	TGTGCCTGGAGGGGACAGTTCTTGAACACTGAAGCTTTCTTT